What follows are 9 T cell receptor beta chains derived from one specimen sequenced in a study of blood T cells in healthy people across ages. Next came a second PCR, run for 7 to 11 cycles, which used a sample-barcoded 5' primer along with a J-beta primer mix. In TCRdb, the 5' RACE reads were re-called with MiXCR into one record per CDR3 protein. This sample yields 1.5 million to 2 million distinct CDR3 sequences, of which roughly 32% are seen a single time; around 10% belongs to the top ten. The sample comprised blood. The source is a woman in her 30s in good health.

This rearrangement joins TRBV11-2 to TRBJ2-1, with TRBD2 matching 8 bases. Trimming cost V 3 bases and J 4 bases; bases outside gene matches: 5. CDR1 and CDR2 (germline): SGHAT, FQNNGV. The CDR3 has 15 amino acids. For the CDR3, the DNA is TGTGCCAGCAGCTTGACTAGCGAGCTTTACAATGAGCAGTTCTTC. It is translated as CASSLTSELYNEQFF. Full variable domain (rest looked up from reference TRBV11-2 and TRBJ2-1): EAGVAQSPRYKIIEKRQSVAFWCNPISGHATLYWYQQILGQGPKLLIQFQNNGVVDDSQLPKDRFSAERLKGVDSTLKIQPAKLEDSAVYLCASSLTSELYNEQFFGPGTRLTVL.

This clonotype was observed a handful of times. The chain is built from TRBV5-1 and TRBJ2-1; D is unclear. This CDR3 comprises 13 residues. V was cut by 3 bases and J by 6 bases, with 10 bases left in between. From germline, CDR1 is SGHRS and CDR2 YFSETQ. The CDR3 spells CASSYRAFNEQFF. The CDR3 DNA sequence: TGCGCCAGCAGCTACCGGGCCTTCAATGAGCAGTTCTTC.

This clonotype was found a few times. The CDR3 bases are TGTGCCAGCAGCCCAGGGGGCGCCCAGAATCAGCCCCAGCATTTT. Translation gives CASSPGGAQNQPQHF. This chain uses TRBV28 with TRBJ1-5; TRBD1 aligns across 8 bases. Germline values: CDR1 MDHEN, CDR2 SYDVKM. This CDR3 is 15 amino acids long. V shed 6 bases and J 4 bases; nucleotides not matched to a gene: 8.

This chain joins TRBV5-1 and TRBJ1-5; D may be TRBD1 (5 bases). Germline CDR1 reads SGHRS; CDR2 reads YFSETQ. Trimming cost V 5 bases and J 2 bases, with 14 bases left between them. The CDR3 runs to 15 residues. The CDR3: CASREGHSGNQPQHF. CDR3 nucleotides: TGCGCCAGCAGGGAGGGGCACTCTGGCAATCAGCCCCAGCATTTT.

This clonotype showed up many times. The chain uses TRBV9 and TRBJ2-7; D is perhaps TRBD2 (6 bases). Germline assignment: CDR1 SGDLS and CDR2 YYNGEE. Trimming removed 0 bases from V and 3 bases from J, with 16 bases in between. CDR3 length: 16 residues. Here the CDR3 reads CASSVGPGLRDYEQYF. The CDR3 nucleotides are TGTGCCAGCAGCGTAGGACCGGGACTCCGAGACTACGAGCAGTACTTC.

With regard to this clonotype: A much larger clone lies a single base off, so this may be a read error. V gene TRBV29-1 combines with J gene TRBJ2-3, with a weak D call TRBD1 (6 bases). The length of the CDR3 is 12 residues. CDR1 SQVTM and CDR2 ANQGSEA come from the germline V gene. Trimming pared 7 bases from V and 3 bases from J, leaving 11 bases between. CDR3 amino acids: CSGQGTTDTQYF. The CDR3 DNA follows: TGCAGCGGGCAGGGGACAACAGATACGCAGTATTTT.

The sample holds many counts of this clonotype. The CDR3 spells CASSDRDSSYNEQFF. The CDR3 DNA sequence: TGTGCCAGCAGCGACAGGGATAGCTCCTACAATGAGCAGTTCTTC. The chain is built from TRBV2 and TRBJ2-1; TRBD1 matches 7 bases. Germline-derived CDR1 and CDR2 are SNHLY and FYNNEI. This CDR3 is 15 amino acids long. J was trimmed by 0 bases and V by 6 bases; bases with no gene match: 5.

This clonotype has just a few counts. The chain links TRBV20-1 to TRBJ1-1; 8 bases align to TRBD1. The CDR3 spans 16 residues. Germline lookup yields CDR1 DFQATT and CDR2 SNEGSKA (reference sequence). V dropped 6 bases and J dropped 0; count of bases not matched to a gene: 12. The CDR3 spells CSAQDREYKMNTEAFF. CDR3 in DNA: TGCAGTGCGCAGGACAGGGAGTATAAGATGAACACTGAAGCTTTCTTT.

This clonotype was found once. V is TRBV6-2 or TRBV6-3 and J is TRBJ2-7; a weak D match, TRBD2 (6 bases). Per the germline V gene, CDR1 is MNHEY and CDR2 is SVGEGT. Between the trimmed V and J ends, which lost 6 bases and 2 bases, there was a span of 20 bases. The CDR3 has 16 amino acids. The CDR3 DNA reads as TGTGCCAGCAGCTACCGGGCGGGGACCCTCCCCTACGAGCAGTACTTC. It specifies CASSYRAGTLPYEQYF.